This record covers a single T cell receptor (beta chain). The antigen is not known. The sample comes from a study of T cell repertoires in cytomegalovirus infection. Study findings and constraints: Pooled public TCR beta family frequency picked out CMV carriers with the relevant HLA.

TCRdb redid the calling of the reads with MiXCR, one entry per CDR3 protein. The sample yields around 710,000 distinct CDR3 sequences, 29% seen once. This receptor was identified in a human donor in good health (CMV status not recorded). Some clones in this sample may be carry-over from other donors' samples. Sequences were derived from cultured CD8+ T cells from PBMCs, sampled from culture after CMV antigen stimulation.

CDR3 DNA: TGTGCCACCAGCAGAGAGGGGGGAACAGACAATCAGCCCCAGCATTTT. Translation: CATSREGGTDNQPQHF. The chain joins TRBV15 to TRBJ1-5, with D perhaps TRBD1 (5 bases). Trimming pared 0 bases from V and 3 bases from J, leaving 12 bases between. In germline, CDR1 is LNHNV, CDR2 YYDKDF (reference sequence). The CDR3 length is 16 residues.